The 32 T cell receptor beta chains presented below share a single source sample, sequenced in a study of blood T cell repertoires in COVID-19. Here immunoSEQ multiplex PCR was the method, and the copy in TCRdb shows in-frame clones only, minus some. The sample records tens of thousands of clones, about four fifths being singletons. The specimen sequenced was peripheral blood. The receptor source for this set is a man aged 65 to 85 with acute or convalescent COVID-19.

The chain is built from TRBV3-1 (or the pseudogene TRBV3-2) and TRBJ1-4, with 10 nucleotides matching TRBD1. V dropped 4 bases and J dropped 7; count of bases not matched to a gene: 6. Germline CDR1 LGHDT, CDR2 YNNKEL (reference sequence). There are 15 residues in the CDR3. CDR3 DNA sequence: TGTGCCAGCAGCCGGCCGGGACAGGGGAGTGAAAAACTGTTTTTT. Translation gives CASSRPGQGSEKLFF.

This clone was seen a single time. The chain combines TRBV19 with TRBJ1-5, with D unresolved. This CDR3 is built from 15 residues. The V and J ends lost 7 bases and 7 bases respectively, with 20 bases between them. Germline V gene data show CDR1 as LNHDA and CDR2 as SQIVND (reference sequence). This CDR3 is CASTSSGSGGQPQHF. The CDR3 DNA sequence: TGTGCCAGTACTTCATCGGGCTCGGGAGGGCAGCCCCAGCATTTT.

The chain recombines TRBV27 with TRBJ2-7; possibly TRBD1 for D (6 bases). The germline V gene has CDR1 MNHEY and CDR2 SMNVEV (reference sequence). V was shortened by 4 bases and J by 0 bases, with 10 bases between the two germline ends. This CDR3 is built from 14 residues. CDR3 protein: CASSWTDPSYEQYF. As DNA, the CDR3 is TGTGCCAGCAGTTGGACAGATCCCTCCTACGAGCAGTACTTC.

This chain uses TRBV7-9 with TRBJ1-1; TRBD1 aligns across 10 bases. The germline gives CDR1 SEHNR, CDR2 FQNEAQ (reference sequence). This CDR3 region has 16 residues. The trim removed 5 bases at V and 1 base at J, leaving 7 bases unmatched. The CDR3 protein is CASSTKTGGENTEAFF. CDR3 nucleotides: TGTGCCAGCAGCACCAAGACAGGGGGCGAGAACACTGAAGCTTTCTTT.

The chain combines TRBV7-9 with TRBJ2-2, with 8 bases aligning to TRBD1. The trim removed 5 bases at V and 3 bases at J, leaving 14 bases unmatched. The germline V gene encodes CDR1 SEHNR and CDR2 FQNEAQ (reference sequence). This CDR3 spans 18 amino acids. In nucleotides, the CDR3 is TGTGCCAGCAGCCCGACAATTGACAGGGGCCGGTACACCGGGGAGCTGTTTTTT. It codes for CASSPTIDRGRYTGELFF.

This chain links TRBV9 with TRBJ2-1, with D possibly TRBD1 on 5 matching bases. The CDR3 sequence is 15 residues long. The V gene lost 4 bases and the J gene lost 6 bases, with 17 bases spanning the gap. From germline, CDR1 is SGDLS and CDR2 YYNGEE. As DNA, the CDR3 is TGTGCCAGCAGCCCACAGGCGAGCGAGCTCAATGAGCAGTTCTTC. Protein sequence: CASSPQASELNEQFF.

This rearrangement joins TRBV2 to TRBJ2-3; TRBD1 aligns across 7 bases. V was pared by 4 bases and J by 3 bases, with 7 bases of the junction left unmatched. This CDR3 is built from 15 residues. The germline gives CDR1 SNHLY, CDR2 FYNNEI. CDR3 sequence: CASSVDGQVTDTQYF. Written as DNA, the CDR3 is TGTGCCAGCAGTGTCGACGGACAGGTTACAGATACGCAGTATTTT.

V and J are TRBV6-5 and TRBJ2-2; D perhaps matches TRBD1 (6 bases). This CDR3 has 13 residues. The ends were cut back, 5 bases at V and 6 bases at J, with 10 bases in the middle. The V gene's germline CDR1 is MNHEY and CDR2 SVGAGI. CDR3 residues: CASSNQGSGELFF. The DNA for the CDR3 is TGTGCCAGCAGTAACCAGGGGTCCGGGGAGCTGTTTTTT.

This clone was detected once. The chain employs TRBV19 and TRBJ1-2; D unresolved. The CDR3 spans 14 residues. V lost 7 bases to trimming and J lost 2 bases, with 14 bases between them. CDR1 is LNHDA and CDR2 is SQIVND in the germline V gene (reference sequence). The CDR3, as DNA: TGTGCCAGTACCCCCCCCGACGGGAACTATGGCTACACCTTC. Its protein product is CASTPPDGNYGYTF.

The chain links TRBV19 to TRBJ2-1, with TRBD2 identical over 7 bases. The germline CDR1 and CDR2 sequences are LNHDA and SQIVND (reference sequence). The CDR3 consists of 14 residues. The V and J ends lost 5 bases and 9 bases, in that order; junction bases with no gene match: 10. The CDR3 DNA reads TGTGCCAGTAGTCAGCGGGGCGGATTGGCTGAGCAGTTCTTC. Protein sequence: CASSQRGGLAEQFF.

The V and J genes are TRBV3-1 (or the pseudogene TRBV3-2) and TRBJ2-5; D is possibly TRBD1 (6 bases). The CDR3 loop spans 16 amino acids. V shed 2 bases and J shed 7 bases, with 20 bases lying between them. Germline-derived CDR1 and CDR2 are LGHDT and YNNKEL (reference sequence). CDR3 nucleotides: TGTGCCAGCAGCCAATCTGGACAGCCCCGGGTTTTGACCCAGTACTTC. Amino acids: CASSQSGQPRVLTQYF.

The chain is built from TRBV21-1 and TRBJ1-4. TRBV21-1 is a listed pseudogene. There are 14 residues in the CDR3. The CDR3 DNA follows: TGTGCCAGCAGCAAGACTAGTCACCATGAAAAACTGTTTTTT. This translates into CASSKTSHHEKLFF.

V gene TRBV7-2 combines with J gene TRBJ2-5, with a tentative D call TRBD2 (5 bases). V dropped 7 bases and J dropped 6 bases, with 18 bases sitting between them. The CDR3 loop spans 14 amino acids. From germline, CDR1 is SGHTA and CDR2 FQGNSA. This CDR3 reads CASTLAGNSQTQYF. The CDR3, as DNA: TGTGCCAGCACCCTAGCTGGAAACAGTCAGACCCAGTACTTC.

The V and J genes are TRBV7-3 and TRBJ2-1; 8 positions agree with TRBD1. V was pared by 2 bases and J by 4 bases, with 7 bases of the junction left unmatched. The CDR3 loop spans 16 amino acids. The germline gives CDR1 SGHTA, CDR2 FQGTGA. The CDR3 protein is CASSLGGQGYYNEQFF. The CDR3 nucleotides read TGTGCCAGCAGCTTAGGCGGACAGGGTTATTACAATGAGCAGTTCTTC.

The genes are TRBV28 and TRBJ1-4; 7 positions agree with TRBD1. V lost 4 bases, J lost 2 bases, and 4 bases stayed unmatched. The CDR3 runs 15 residues. Germline lookup yields CDR1 MDHEN and CDR2 SYDVKM. The chain's CDR3 is CASSSPGGTNEKLFF. The CDR3 nucleotides are TGTGCCAGCAGTTCCCCAGGGGGTACTAATGAAAAACTGTTTTTT.

The CDR3 sequence: CASSSTGTGDEKLFF. The DNA of the CDR3 is TGCGCCAGCAGCTCGACCGGGACAGGGGACGAAAAACTGTTTTTT. This chain uses TRBV5-1 with TRBJ1-4; 10 bases fit TRBD1. This CDR3 comprises 15 residues. The V gene end was trimmed by 3 bases and the J gene end by 8 bases; junction bases not matched to a gene: 7. The germline V gene has CDR1 SGHRS and CDR2 YFSETQ.

V is TRBV5-6 and J is TRBJ2-1; 7 bases are shared with TRBD2. Germline values: CDR1 SGHDT, CDR2 YYEEEE. V was pared by 4 bases and J by 9 bases, with 13 bases of the junction left unmatched. CDR3 size: 15 residues. CDR3 region: CASSQTSAGSPEQFF. The CDR3 DNA sequence: TGTGCCAGCAGCCAAACATCAGCGGGATCGCCTGAGCAGTTCTTC.

In its sample, this clone was seen a few times. This chain uses TRBV4-1 with TRBJ1-5; D is unclear. CDR1 and CDR2 (germline): MGHRA, YSYEKL. The CDR3 has 15 amino acids. Trimming shortened V by 2 bases and J by 3 bases, and 11 bases separated the two germline ends. In DNA, the CDR3 is TGCGCCAGCAGCCAATCCGGACTGTACAATCAGCCCCAGCATTTT. Its protein product is CASSQSGLYNQPQHF.

CDR3 DNA: TGTGCCAGCAGTGAGTGGGGAGATTACAATGAGCAGTTCTTC. It codes for CASSEWGDYNEQFF. This chain joins TRBV2 and TRBJ2-1, with a possible D match to TRBD2 (5 bases). Trimming removed 3 bases at V and 4 bases at J, with 10 bases between. This CDR3 is built from 14 residues. CDR1 is SNHLY and CDR2 is FYNNEI in the germline V gene.

This chain links TRBV5-1 with TRBJ2-3; 7 nucleotides line up with TRBD2. This CDR3 is 16 amino acids long. V was clipped by 4 bases and J by 2 bases; unmatched bases: 10. CDR1 is SGHRS, CDR2 YFSETQ, per germline. The CDR3 DNA sequence: TGCGCCAGCAGCCCCATGCCGGGACTAACCACAGATACGCAGTATTTT. As protein: CASSPMPGLTTDTQYF.

This clone was counted a few times. This chain uses TRBV19 with TRBJ1-2, with TRBD1 matching over 7 bases. The germline gives CDR1 LNHDA, CDR2 SQIVND (reference sequence). V trimming: 0 bases; J trimming: 4 bases; junction bases outside the gene matches: 5. This CDR3 comprises 15 residues. This chain's CDR3 is CASSIDPTGFYGYTF. The CDR3 DNA reads TGTGCCAGTAGTATAGATCCGACAGGGTTCTATGGCTACACCTTC.

This chain joins TRBV28 and TRBJ2-7; D possibly corresponds to TRBD2 (5 bases). The CDR3 covers 15 residues. Germline V gene lookup returns CDR1 MDHEN and CDR2 SYDVKM. The V end lost 3 bases, the J end lost 6 bases, and 18 bases lay between the germline ends. As DNA, the CDR3 is TGTGCCAGCAGTTTGCGGGCAGGTCCGAAGGGCGAGCAGTACTTC. Protein: CASSLRAGPKGEQYF.

The genes are TRBV12-5 and TRBJ1-1; D not certain. Germline V gene lookup returns CDR1 LGHNT and CDR2 FRNRAP. Between the trimmed V and J ends, which lost 9 bases and 6 bases, there was a span of 23 bases. CDR3 length equals 15 residues. Here the CDR3 reads CARGPSDGVLAEAFF. CDR3 nucleotides: TGTGCTAGAGGACCCTCCGACGGGGTCCTCGCTGAAGCTTTCTTT.

The genes are TRBV5-1 and TRBJ1-6, with D uncertain. Trimming removed 1 base at V and 2 bases at J, with 4 bases between. The CDR3 spans 14 residues. The germline V gene encodes CDR1 SGHRS and CDR2 YFSETQ. The CDR3 nucleotides are TGCGCCAGCAGCTTGAGCCCCTATAATTCACCCCTCCACTTT. Translation gives CASSLSPYNSPLHF. The variable domain in full, with the rest retrieved from reference TRBV5-1 and TRBJ1-6, is KAGVTQTPRYLIKTRGQQVTLSCSPISGHRSVSWYQQTPGQGLQFLFEYFSETQRNKGNFPGRFSGRQFSNSRSEMNVSTLELGDSALYLCASSLSPYNSPLHFGNGTRLTVT.

This rearrangement joins TRBV27 to TRBJ1-1; 10 bases are shared with TRBD1. Germline CDR1 is MNHEY and CDR2 is SMNVEV (reference sequence). The CDR3 spans 15 residues. Trimming took 5 bases from V and 3 from J; bases not matched to a gene: 6. The CDR3: CASSGRQGAHTEAFF. The DNA of the CDR3 is TGTGCCAGCAGTGGGAGACAGGGGGCGCACACTGAAGCTTTCTTT.

In its sample, this clone was seen once. The rearrangement uses TRBV2 and TRBJ2-7; possibly TRBD2 for D (5 bases). The CDR3 length is 14 residues. The V gene's germline CDR1 is SNHLY and CDR2 FYNNEI. The ends were cut back, 7 bases at V and 4 bases at J, with 17 bases in the middle. The DNA of the CDR3 is TGTGCCAGCACCGAGGGTCTAGCAGTGTACGAGCAGTACTTC. This translates into CASTEGLAVYEQYF.

The chain is built from TRBV3-1 (or the pseudogene TRBV3-2) and TRBJ2-3, with 9 bases aligning to TRBD2. Germline trimming cut 4 bases from V and 1 base from J; bases unmatched to any gene: 9. The CDR3 extends over 17 amino acids. Germline CDR1 LGHDT, CDR2 YNNKEL (reference sequence). The CDR3 region is CASSPPGGGRGTDTQYF. CDR3 sequence (DNA): TGTGCCAGCAGCCCCCCCGGTGGCGGGAGGGGCACAGATACGCAGTATTTT.

This clone occurred once. V is TRBV5-6 and J is TRBJ2-2, with D possibly matching TRBD1 (5 bases). Looked up from germline, CDR1 is SGHDT and CDR2 is YYEEEE. The germline V and J ends were trimmed by 4 bases and 5 bases, with 18 bases remaining between them. The CDR3 runs to 16 residues. The CDR3 DNA reads as TGTGCCAGCAGCGCCACAGGCGAATGGGGTACCGGGGAGCTGTTTTTT. Amino acid sequence: CASSATGEWGTGELFF.

The chain joins TRBV5-1 to TRBJ1-1; 7 nucleotides line up with TRBD1. CDR1 SGHRS and CDR2 YFSETQ come from the germline V gene. CDR3 length: 14 amino acids. V trimming: 4 bases; J trimming: 1 base; junction bases outside the gene matches: 4. The CDR3 DNA is TGCGCCAGCAGCGACGGACAGGCGAACACTGAAGCTTTCTTT. Its translation is CASSDGQANTEAFF. The complete variable domain, with remaining parts taken from reference TRBV5-1 and TRBJ1-1, reads KAGVTQTPRYLIKTRGQQVTLSCSPISGHRSVSWYQQTPGQGLQFLFEYFSETQRNKGNFPGRFSGRQFSNSRSEMNVSTLELGDSALYLCASSDGQANTEAFFGQGTRLTVV.

The chain combines TRBV28 with TRBJ1-5, with a possible D match to TRBD1 (5 bases). Trimming cost V 7 bases and J 2 bases, with 12 bases left between them. The CDR3 totals 14 residues. Looked up from germline, CDR1 is MDHEN and CDR2 is SYDVKM. CDR3 region: CASISGQRNQPQHF. DNA for the CDR3: TGTGCCAGCATTTCAGGACAACGCAATCAGCCCCAGCATTTT.

CDR3 in amino acids: CASSVAGYNSPLHF. The DNA for the CDR3 is TGTGCCAGCAGCGTAGCAGGGTATAATTCACCCCTCCACTTT. The chain uses TRBV9 and TRBJ1-6; D is possibly TRBD1 (5 bases). V was cut by 0 bases and J by 4 bases, with 5 bases left in between. This CDR3 has 14 residues. Germline V lookup: CDR1 SGDLS, CDR2 YYNGEE.

DNA for the CDR3: TGTGCCAGCAGCAGGACGGGGGTGGGCATTCAGTACTTC. This codes for CASSRTGVGIQYF. This chain uses TRBV6-2 or TRBV6-3 with TRBJ2-4; D is possibly TRBD2 (6 bases). Trimming cost V 6 bases and J 9 bases, with 15 bases left between them. CDR3 size: 13 residues. Germline CDR1 and CDR2: MNHEY and SVGEGT.